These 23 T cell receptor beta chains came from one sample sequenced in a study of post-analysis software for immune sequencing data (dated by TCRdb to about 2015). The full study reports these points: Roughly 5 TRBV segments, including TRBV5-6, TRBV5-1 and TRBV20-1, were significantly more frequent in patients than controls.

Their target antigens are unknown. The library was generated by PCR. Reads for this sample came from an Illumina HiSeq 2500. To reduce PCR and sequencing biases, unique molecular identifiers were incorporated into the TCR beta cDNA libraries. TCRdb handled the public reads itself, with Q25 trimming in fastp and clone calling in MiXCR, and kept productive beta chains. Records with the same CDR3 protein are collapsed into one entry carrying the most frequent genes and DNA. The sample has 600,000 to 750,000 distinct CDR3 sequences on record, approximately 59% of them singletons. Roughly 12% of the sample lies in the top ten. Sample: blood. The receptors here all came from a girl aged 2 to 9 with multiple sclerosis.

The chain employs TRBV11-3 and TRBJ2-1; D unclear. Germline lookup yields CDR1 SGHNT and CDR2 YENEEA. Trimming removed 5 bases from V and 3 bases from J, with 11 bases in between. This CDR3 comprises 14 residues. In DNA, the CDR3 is TGTGCCAGCAGCCATGATGCCGGCTACAATGAGCAGTTCTTC. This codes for CASSHDAGYNEQFF.

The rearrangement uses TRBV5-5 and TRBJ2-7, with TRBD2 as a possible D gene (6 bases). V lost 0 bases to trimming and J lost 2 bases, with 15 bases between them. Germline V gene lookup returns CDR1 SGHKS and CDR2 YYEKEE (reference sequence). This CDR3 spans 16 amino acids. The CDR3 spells CASSLAPTGEPYEQYF. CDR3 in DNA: TGTGCCAGCAGCTTGGCCCCCACGGGGGAGCCCTACGAGCAGTACTTC.

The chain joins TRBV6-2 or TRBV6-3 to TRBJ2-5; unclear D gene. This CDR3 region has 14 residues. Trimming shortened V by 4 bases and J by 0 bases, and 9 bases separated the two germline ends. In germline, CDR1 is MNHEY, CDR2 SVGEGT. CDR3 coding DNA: TGTGCCAGCAGTTCAAGGTCCTACCAAGAGACCCAGTACTTC. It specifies CASSSRSYQETQYF.

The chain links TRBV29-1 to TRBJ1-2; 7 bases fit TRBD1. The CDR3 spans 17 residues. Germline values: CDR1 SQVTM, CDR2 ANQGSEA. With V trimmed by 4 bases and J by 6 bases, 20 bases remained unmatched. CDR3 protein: CSVVTGGDSLLGNGYTF. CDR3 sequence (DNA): TGCAGCGTTGTAACGGGTGGGGACAGCCTCCTAGGGAATGGCTACACCTTC.

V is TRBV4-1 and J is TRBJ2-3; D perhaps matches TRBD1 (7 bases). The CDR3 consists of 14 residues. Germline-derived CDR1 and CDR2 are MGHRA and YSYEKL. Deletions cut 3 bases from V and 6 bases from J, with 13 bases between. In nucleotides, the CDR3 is TGCGCCAGCAGCCATGGAGGGACAGCGGATACGCAGTATTTT. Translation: CASSHGGTADTQYF.

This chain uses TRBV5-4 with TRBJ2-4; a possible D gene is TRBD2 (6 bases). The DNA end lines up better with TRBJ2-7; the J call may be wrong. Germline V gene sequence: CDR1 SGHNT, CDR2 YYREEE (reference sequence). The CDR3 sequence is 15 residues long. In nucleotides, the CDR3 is TGTGCCAGCAGCCAGGAGGCAAGGGGAGGCAACGAGCAGTACTTC. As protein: CASSQEARGGNEQYF.

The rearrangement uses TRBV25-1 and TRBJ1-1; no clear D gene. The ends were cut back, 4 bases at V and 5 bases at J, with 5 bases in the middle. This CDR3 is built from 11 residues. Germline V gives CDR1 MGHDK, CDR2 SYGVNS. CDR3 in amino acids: CASSVQTEAFF. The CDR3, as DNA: TGTGCCAGCAGTGTGCAGACTGAAGCTTTCTTT.

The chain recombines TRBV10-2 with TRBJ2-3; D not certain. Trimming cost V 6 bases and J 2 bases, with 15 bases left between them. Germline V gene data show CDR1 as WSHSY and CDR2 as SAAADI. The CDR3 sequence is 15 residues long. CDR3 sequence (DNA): TGCGCCAGCAGCTCCGGGCCGACATACACAGATACGCAGTATTTT. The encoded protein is CASSSGPTYTDTQYF.

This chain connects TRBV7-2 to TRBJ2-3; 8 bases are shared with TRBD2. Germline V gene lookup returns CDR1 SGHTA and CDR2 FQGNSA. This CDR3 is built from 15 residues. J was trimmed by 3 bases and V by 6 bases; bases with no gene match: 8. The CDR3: CASSSQSSGTDTQYF. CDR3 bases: TGTGCCAGCAGTTCGCAATCTAGCGGGACAGATACGCAGTATTTT. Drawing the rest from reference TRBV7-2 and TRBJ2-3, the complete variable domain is GAGVSQSPSNKVTEKGKDVELRCDPISGHTALYWYRQSLGQGLEFLIYFQGNSAPDKSGLPSDRFSAERTGGSVSTLTIQRTQQEDSAVYLCASSSQSSGTDTQYFGPGTRLTVL.

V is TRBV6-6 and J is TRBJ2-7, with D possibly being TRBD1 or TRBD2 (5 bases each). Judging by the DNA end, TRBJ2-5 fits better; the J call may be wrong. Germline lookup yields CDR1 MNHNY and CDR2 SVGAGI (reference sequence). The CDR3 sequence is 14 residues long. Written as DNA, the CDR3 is TGTGCCAGCAGTTCCGGGTTGGGGGTCGGGACCCAGTACTTC. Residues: CASSSGLGVGTQYF.

CDR3: CASSSDPSTDTQYF. The CDR3, as DNA: TGTGCCAGCAGCTCAGACCCCAGCACAGATACGCAGTATTTT. V usage is TRBV3-1 and J usage is TRBJ2-3; D is unresolved. The V gene's germline CDR1 is LGHDT and CDR2 YNNKEL (reference sequence). V shed 5 bases and J shed 0 bases, with 9 bases lying between them. The CDR3 extends over 14 amino acids.

The chain's CDR3 is CATSRVGLGNEQFF. The DNA of the CDR3 is TGTGCCACCAGCAGAGTGGGACTAGGGAATGAGCAGTTCTTC. The V gene is TRBV15, the J gene TRBJ2-1; 8 positions match TRBD2. Germline values: CDR1 LNHNV, CDR2 YYDKDF (reference sequence). The ends lost 1 base at V and 7 bases at J; junction bases unmatched: 3. The length of the CDR3 is 14 residues.

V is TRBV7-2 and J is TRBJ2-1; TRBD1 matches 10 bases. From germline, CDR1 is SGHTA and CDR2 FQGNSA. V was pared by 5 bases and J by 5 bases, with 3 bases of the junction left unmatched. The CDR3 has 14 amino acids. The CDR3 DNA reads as TGTGCCAGCAGCAGGACAGGGGGTAACAATGAGCAGTTCTTC. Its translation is CASSRTGGNNEQFF.

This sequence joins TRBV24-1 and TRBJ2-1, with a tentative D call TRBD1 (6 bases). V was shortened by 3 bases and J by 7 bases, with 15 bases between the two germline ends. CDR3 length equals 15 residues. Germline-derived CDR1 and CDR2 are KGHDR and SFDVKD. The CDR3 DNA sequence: TGTGCCACCAGTGATACCCTGACAGGTCCGAATGAGCAGTTCTTC. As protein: CATSDTLTGPNEQFF.

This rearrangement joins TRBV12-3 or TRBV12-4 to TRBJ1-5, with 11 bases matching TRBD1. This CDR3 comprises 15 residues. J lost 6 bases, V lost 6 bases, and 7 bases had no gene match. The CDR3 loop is CASSHWDRGTQPQHF. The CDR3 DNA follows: TGTGCCAGCAGCCATTGGGACAGGGGGACTCAGCCCCAGCATTTT.

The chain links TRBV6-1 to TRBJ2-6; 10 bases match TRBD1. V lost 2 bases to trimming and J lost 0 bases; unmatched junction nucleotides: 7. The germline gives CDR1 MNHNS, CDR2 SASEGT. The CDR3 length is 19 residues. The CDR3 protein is CASSERGQGLRSGANVLTF. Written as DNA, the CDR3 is TGTGCCAGCAGTGAAAGGGGACAGGGGCTACGCTCTGGGGCCAACGTCCTGACTTTC.

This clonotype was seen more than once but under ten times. The CDR3 region is CSVGHTDTQYF. The CDR3 nucleotides read TGCAGCGTCGGTCACACAGATACGCAGTATTTT. This chain links TRBV29-1 with TRBJ2-3; no reliable D call. The CDR3 is 11 residues long. Between the trimmed V and J ends, which lost 6 bases and 2 bases, there was a span of 6 bases. CDR1 and CDR2 (germline): SQVTM, ANQGSEA.

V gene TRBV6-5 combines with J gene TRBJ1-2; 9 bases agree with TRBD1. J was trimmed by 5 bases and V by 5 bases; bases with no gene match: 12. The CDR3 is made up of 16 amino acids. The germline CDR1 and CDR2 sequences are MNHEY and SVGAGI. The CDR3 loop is CASSPQTGTGMYGYTF. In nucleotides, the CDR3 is TGTGCCAGCAGTCCCCAAACCGGGACAGGGATGTATGGCTACACCTTC.

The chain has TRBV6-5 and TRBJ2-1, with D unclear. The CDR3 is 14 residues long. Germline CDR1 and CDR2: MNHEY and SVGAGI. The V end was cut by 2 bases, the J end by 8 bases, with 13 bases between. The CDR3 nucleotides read TGTGCCAGCAGTTACGATGTACAGAATTATGAGCAGTTCTTC. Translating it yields CASSYDVQNYEQFF.

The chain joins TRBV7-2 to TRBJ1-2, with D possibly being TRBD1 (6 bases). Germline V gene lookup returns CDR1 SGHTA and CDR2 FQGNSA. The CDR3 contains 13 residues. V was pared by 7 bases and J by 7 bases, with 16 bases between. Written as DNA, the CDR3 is TGTGCCAGCACCGTGGACAGCCCAACTGGCTACACCTTC. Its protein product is CASTVDSPTGYTF.

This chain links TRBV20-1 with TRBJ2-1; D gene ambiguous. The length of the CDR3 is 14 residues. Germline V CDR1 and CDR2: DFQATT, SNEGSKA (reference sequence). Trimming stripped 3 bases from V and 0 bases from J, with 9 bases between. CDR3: CSARVAISYNEQFF. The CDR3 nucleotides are TGCAGTGCTAGGGTAGCTATCTCCTACAATGAGCAGTTCTTC.

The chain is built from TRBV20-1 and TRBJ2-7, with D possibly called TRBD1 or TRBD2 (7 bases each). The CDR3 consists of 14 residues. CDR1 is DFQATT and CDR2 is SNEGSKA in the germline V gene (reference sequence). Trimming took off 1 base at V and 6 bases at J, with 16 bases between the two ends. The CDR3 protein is CSARGMGGTAEQYF. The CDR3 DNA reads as TGCAGTGCTAGAGGAATGGGAGGGACAGCCGAGCAGTACTTC.

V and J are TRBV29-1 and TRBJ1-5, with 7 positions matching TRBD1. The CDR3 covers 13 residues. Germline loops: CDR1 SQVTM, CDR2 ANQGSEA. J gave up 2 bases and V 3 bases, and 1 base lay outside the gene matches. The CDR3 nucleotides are TGCAGCGTTGACCAGGGGGGCAATCAGCCCCAGCATTTT. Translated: CSVDQGGNQPQHF.